These 26 T cell receptor beta chains came from one sample sequenced in a study of blood T cell repertoires in COVID-19. Some clones are missing from TCRdb's copy, which holds only in-frame ones; the method was immunoSEQ multiplex PCR. The profile shows over 200,000 clones, roughly 76% of them singletons. The source material was peripheral blood. The receptors were gathered from a human donor in a cohort sampled during active COVID-19.

Note on this clone: This sample includes further DNA sequences coding for the same CDR3. This chain connects TRBV18 to TRBJ1-2; TRBD1 matches at 12 bases. The CDR3 has 17 residues. Germline CDR1 KGHSH, CDR2 LQKENI. Unmatched junction bases numbered 11, after V lost 3 bases and J lost 6 bases. CDR3 DNA sequence: TGTGCCAGCTCACCGTTTAAGGGACAGGGGGCACAGGATGGCTACACCTTC. This codes for CASSPFKGQGAQDGYTF.

The chain recombines TRBV27 with TRBJ1-4, with 8 bases aligning to TRBD1. CDR3 length: 15 residues. V lost 5 bases and J lost 0; bases outside the gene matches: 2. Germline V gene lookup returns CDR1 MNHEY and CDR2 SMNVEV (reference sequence). Here the CDR3 reads CASSRGQATNEKLFF. In DNA form, the CDR3 reads TGTGCCAGCAGTCGGGGACAGGCAACTAATGAAAAACTGTTTTTT.

The chain joins TRBV28 to TRBJ2-7; D is perhaps TRBD1 (5 bases). With 4 bases removed from V and 0 bases from J, the gap between germline ends came to 10 bases. In germline, CDR1 is MDHEN, CDR2 SYDVKM. There are 14 residues in the CDR3. CDR3 protein: CASSSRQSSYEQYF. The CDR3 region has the DNA TGTGCCAGCAGTTCGCGACAGTCCTCCTACGAGCAGTACTTC.

The chain recombines TRBV3-1 (or the pseudogene TRBV3-2) with TRBJ1-4; no clear D gene. The CDR3 has 13 amino acids. Trimming cost V 8 bases and J 1 base, with 8 bases left between them. Germline assignment: CDR1 LGHDT and CDR2 YNNKEL (reference sequence). This CDR3 is CASVAQTNEKLFF. CDR3 sequence (DNA): TGTGCCAGCGTAGCGCAAACTAATGAAAAACTGTTTTTT.

The rearrangement uses TRBV24-1 and TRBJ2-1; 10 nucleotides match TRBD2. Germline V gene data show CDR1 as KGHDR and CDR2 as SFDVKD. The CDR3 loop spans 16 amino acids. V lost 4 bases to trimming and J lost 4 bases; unmatched junction nucleotides: 6. The CDR3 is CATSDLTSGDYNEQFF. The CDR3 DNA is TGTGCCACCAGTGACCTAACTAGCGGGGATTACAATGAGCAGTTCTTC.

The genes are TRBV7-2 and TRBJ1-2; 7 bases agree with TRBD1. The CDR3 has 16 amino acids. V was pared by 5 bases and J by 0 bases, with 9 bases of the junction left unmatched. CDR1 SGHTA and CDR2 FQGNSA come from the germline V gene. Here the CDR3 reads CASSPRQGRANYGYTF. CDR3 coding DNA: TGTGCCAGCAGCCCTAGACAGGGAAGAGCTAACTATGGCTACACCTTC.

The genes are TRBV7-8 and TRBJ2-4; D is possibly TRBD2 (7 bases). Deletions cut 1 base from V and 9 bases from J, with 13 bases between. The length of the CDR3 is 14 residues. The germline V gene has CDR1 SGHVS and CDR2 FQNEAQ. DNA for the CDR3: TGTGCCAGCAGCTTAGGGAACAGGGAGGGCATTCAGTACTTC. This codes for CASSLGNREGIQYF.

The chain carries TRBV5-8 and TRBJ1-4; TRBD1 matches at 8 bases. There are 15 residues in the CDR3. Per germline, CDR1 SGHTS and CDR2 YDEGEE. Germline trimming cut 2 bases from V and 6 bases from J; bases unmatched to any gene: 6. The DNA of the CDR3 is TGTGCCAGCAGCTTAATAGACAGGGGAGATGAAAAACTGTTTTTT. Protein product: CASSLIDRGDEKLFF.

To note about this clone: This specimen includes other DNA sequences encoding the same CDR3. The chain is built from TRBV18 and TRBJ1-1; 7 nucleotides line up with TRBD1. Germline-derived CDR1 and CDR2 are KGHSH and LQKENI. The ends lost 2 bases at V and 2 bases at J; junction bases unmatched: 2. The length of the CDR3 is 14 residues. CDR3 sequence reads: CASSPTGVNTEAFF. The CDR3 DNA follows: TGTGCCAGCTCACCAACAGGGGTTAACACTGAAGCTTTCTTT.

This clone was counted between two and nine times. The chain uses TRBV2 and TRBJ1-5, with TRBD1 matching 7 bases. The CDR3 extends over 14 amino acids. Losses at the gene ends were 6 bases for V and 7 bases for J; bases not matched to a gene: 9. Germline CDR1 SNHLY, CDR2 FYNNEI. CDR3 DNA: TGTGCCAGCAGGGCCCGACAGGGCCGGCAGCCCCAGCATTTT. It is translated as CASRARQGRQPQHF.

J is TRBJ1-1 and V is TRBV11-3; D not resolved. Trimming pared 1 base from V and 5 bases from J, leaving 11 bases between. The CDR3 is 14 residues long. Germline CDR1 and CDR2: SGHNT and YENEEA. The CDR3 loop is CASSLAPGRTEAFF. CDR3 in DNA: TGTGCCAGCAGCTTAGCCCCGGGAAGGACTGAAGCTTTCTTT.

In this sample, this clone turned up a few times. The chain is built from TRBV30 and TRBJ1-6; D is uncertain. The CDR3 loop spans 14 amino acids. Germline V lookup: CDR1 GTSNPN, CDR2 SVGIG (reference sequence). Trimming removed 4 bases from V and 14 bases from J, with 21 bases in between. The CDR3 region has the DNA TGTGCCTGGACCATTTCCGCCCAGGCACAAGCCCTCCACTTT. Protein: CAWTISAQAQALHF.

The chain has TRBV27 and TRBJ2-7; 8 bases match TRBD1. V trimming: 6 bases; J trimming: 0 bases; junction bases outside the gene matches: 7. Germline V lookup: CDR1 MNHEY, CDR2 SMNVEV (reference sequence). This CDR3 spans 15 amino acids. The DNA of the CDR3 is TGTGCCAGCAGGCCGGACAGGGAGATCTCCTACGAGCAGTACTTC. It is translated as CASRPDREISYEQYF.

The CDR3 loop reads CASSLRSGGEKLFF. CDR3 coding DNA: TGTGCCAGCAGCTTGAGGTCAGGGGGAGAAAAACTGTTTTTT. The chain joins TRBV7-8 to TRBJ1-4; TRBD1 matches 7 bases. There are 14 residues in the CDR3. Germline V CDR1 and CDR2: SGHVS, FQNEAQ. V gave up 3 bases and J gave up 8 bases; unmatched junction bases: 6.

The chain uses TRBV28 and TRBJ2-7; D remains ambiguous. Germline values: CDR1 MDHEN, CDR2 SYDVKM. V was trimmed by 6 bases and J by 6 bases, leaving 9 bases between them. This CDR3 comprises 11 residues. Here the CDR3 DNA reads TGTGCCAGCAGCTCCCCGGGCGAGCAGTACTTC. This sequence encodes CASSSPGEQYF.

The table lists this clone with a few counts. V usage is TRBV13 and J usage is TRBJ1-3; D not certain. Germline V CDR1 and CDR2: PRHDT, FYEKMQ (reference sequence). Trimming took 2 bases from V and 2 from J, leaving 7 bases between them. The length of the CDR3 is 14 residues. The CDR3 DNA follows: TGTGCCAGCAGCTTACCAGATCCTGGAAACACCATATATTTT. Its translation: CASSLPDPGNTIYF.

The V gene is TRBV2, the J gene TRBJ2-7; D is unresolved. V dropped 5 bases and J dropped 1 base, with 18 bases sitting between them. This CDR3 has 16 residues. Looked up from germline, CDR1 is SNHLY and CDR2 is FYNNEI. DNA of the CDR3: TGTGCCAGCAGTTACGGGTCGACTCTCTCATCCTACGAGCAGTACTTC. It translates to CASSYGSTLSSYEQYF.

The rearrangement joins TRBV4-1 to TRBJ2-7, with a tentative D call TRBD1 (5 bases). Trimming left V 0 bases short and J 6 bases short, with 12 bases between. CDR3 length: 14 residues. Germline V CDR1 and CDR2: MGHRA, YSYEKL. CDR3: CASSQEFRDPEQYF. Written as DNA, the CDR3 is TGCGCCAGCAGCCAAGAGTTCAGGGATCCCGAGCAGTACTTC.

This sequence joins TRBV27 and TRBJ2-3; D perhaps matches TRBD2 (5 bases). The V end lost 3 bases, the J end lost 2 bases, and 9 bases lay between the germline ends. CDR3 length equals 14 residues. The germline gives CDR1 MNHEY, CDR2 SMNVEV (reference sequence). CDR3 nucleotides: TGTGCCAGCAGTTTGACGGAGGTCACAGATACGCAGTATTTT. It is translated as CASSLTEVTDTQYF.

This chain uses TRBV28 with TRBJ2-1, with D possibly matching TRBD1 (6 bases). V gave up 2 bases and J gave up 0 bases, with 11 bases separating them. This CDR3 has 16 amino acids. CDR1 is MDHEN, CDR2 SYDVKM, per germline. CDR3 nucleotide sequence: TGTGCCAGCAGTTTAACAGACAGGCTCTCCTACAATGAGCAGTTCTTC. Its protein is CASSLTDRLSYNEQFF.

This rearrangement joins TRBV7-9 to TRBJ2-7; no firm D call. Germline values: CDR1 SEHNR, CDR2 FQNEAQ (reference sequence). Trimming took off 3 bases at V and 3 bases at J, with 6 bases between the two ends. CDR3 length: 12 amino acids. The CDR3 loop is CASSFRNYEQYF. The CDR3, as DNA: TGTGCCAGCAGCTTTAGAAACTACGAGCAGTACTTC.

This sequence joins TRBV12-3 or TRBV12-4 and TRBJ1-2; D not resolved. V lost 3 bases, J lost 5 bases, and 7 bases lay in between. The length of the CDR3 is 12 residues. The CDR3 spells CASSFSSYGYTF. The CDR3 DNA follows: TGTGCCAGCAGTTTTAGCTCGTATGGCTACACCTTC.

The rearrangement uses TRBV27 and TRBJ2-7, with TRBD1 matching 7 bases. The germline V gene has CDR1 MNHEY and CDR2 SMNVEV (reference sequence). The CDR3 has 17 residues. The V segment lost 2 bases and the J segment 1 base; nucleotides outside the gene matches: 11. The chain's CDR3 is CASSLGGQAARSYEQYF. In DNA, the CDR3 is TGTGCCAGCAGTTTAGGAGGACAGGCTGCGCGTTCCTACGAGCAGTACTTC.

The V gene is TRBV6-2 or TRBV6-3, the J gene TRBJ1-5; no clear D. Germline-derived CDR1 and CDR2 are MNHEY and SVGEGT. V was cut by 0 bases and J by 3 bases, with 9 bases left in between. The CDR3 sequence is 15 residues long. The CDR3 DNA reads as TGTGCCAGCAGTTACTCGGAACAGCTCAATCAGCCCCAGCATTTT. Translation gives CASSYSEQLNQPQHF.

The rearrangement links TRBV7-2 to TRBJ2-1, with 8 bases identical to TRBD2. The junction had 7 bases not matched to a gene; V was cut back by 6 bases and J by 3 bases. The CDR3 extends over 15 amino acids. The germline gives CDR1 SGHTA, CDR2 FQGNSA. CDR3 DNA: TGTGCCAGCAGAACCGGAACTAGCGGCTACAATGAGCAGTTCTTC. Protein sequence: CASRTGTSGYNEQFF.

The chain recombines TRBV6-5 with TRBJ2-7, with TRBD1 matching over 7 bases. J gave up 0 bases and V 5 bases, and 1 base lay outside the gene matches. The CDR3 covers 13 residues. CDR1 is MNHEY and CDR2 is SVGAGI in the germline V gene. In nucleotides, the CDR3 is TGTGCCAGCAGTAGGGGGCGCTCCTACGAGCAGTACTTC. Amino acid sequence: CASSRGRSYEQYF.